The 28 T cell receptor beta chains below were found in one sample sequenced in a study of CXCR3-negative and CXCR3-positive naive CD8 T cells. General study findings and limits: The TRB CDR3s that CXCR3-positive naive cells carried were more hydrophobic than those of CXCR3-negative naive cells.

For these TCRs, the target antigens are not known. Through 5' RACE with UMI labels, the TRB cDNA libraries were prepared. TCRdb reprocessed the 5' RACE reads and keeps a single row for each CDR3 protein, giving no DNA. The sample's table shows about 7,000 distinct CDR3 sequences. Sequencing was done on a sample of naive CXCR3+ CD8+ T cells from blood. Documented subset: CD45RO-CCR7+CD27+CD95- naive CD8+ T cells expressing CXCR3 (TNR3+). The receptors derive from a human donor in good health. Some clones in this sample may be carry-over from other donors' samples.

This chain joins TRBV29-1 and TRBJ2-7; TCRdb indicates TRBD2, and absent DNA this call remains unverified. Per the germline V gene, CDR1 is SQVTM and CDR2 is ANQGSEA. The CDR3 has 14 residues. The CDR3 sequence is CSVDASGSVYEQYF.

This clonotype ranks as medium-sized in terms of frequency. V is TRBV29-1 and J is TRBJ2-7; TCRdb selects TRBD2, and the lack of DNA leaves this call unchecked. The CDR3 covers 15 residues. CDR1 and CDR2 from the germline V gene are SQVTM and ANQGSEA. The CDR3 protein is CSVLPSSTSSYEQYF.

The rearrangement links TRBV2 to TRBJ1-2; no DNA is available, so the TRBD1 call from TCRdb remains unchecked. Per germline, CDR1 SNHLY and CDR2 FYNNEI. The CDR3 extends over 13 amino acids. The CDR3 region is CAIPQGDLYGYTF.

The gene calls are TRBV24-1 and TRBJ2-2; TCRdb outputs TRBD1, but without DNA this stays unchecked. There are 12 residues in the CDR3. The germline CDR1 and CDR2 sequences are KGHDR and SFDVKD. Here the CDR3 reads CATSGGAGELFF.

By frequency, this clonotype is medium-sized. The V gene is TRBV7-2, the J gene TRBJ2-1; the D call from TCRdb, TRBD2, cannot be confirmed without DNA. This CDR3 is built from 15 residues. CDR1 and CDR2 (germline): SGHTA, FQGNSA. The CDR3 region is CASSPASGSYNEQFF.

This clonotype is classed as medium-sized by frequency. The CDR3 region is CASRYRGGGANVLTF. This chain joins TRBV27 and TRBJ2-6; without DNA, the TCRdb call of TRBD1 cannot be checked. CDR1 MNHEY and CDR2 SMNVEV come from the germline V gene (reference sequence). The CDR3 runs 15 residues. Looking up the rest from reference TRBV27 and TRBJ2-6 gives the full variable domain: EAQVTQNPRYLITVTGKKLTVTCSQNMNHEYMSWYRQDPGLGLRQIYYSMNVEVTDKGDVPEGYKVSRKEKRNFPLILESPSPNQTSLYFCASRYRGGGANVLTFGAGSRLTVL.

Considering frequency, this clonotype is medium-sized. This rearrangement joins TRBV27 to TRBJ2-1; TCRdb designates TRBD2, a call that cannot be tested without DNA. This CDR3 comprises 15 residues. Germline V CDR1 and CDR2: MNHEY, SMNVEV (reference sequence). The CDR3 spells CASSLGLAGRDEQFF.

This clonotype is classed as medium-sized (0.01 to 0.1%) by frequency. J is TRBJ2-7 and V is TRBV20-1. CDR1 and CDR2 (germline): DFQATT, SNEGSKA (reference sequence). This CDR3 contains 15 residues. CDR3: CSARDLAFTSYEQYF.

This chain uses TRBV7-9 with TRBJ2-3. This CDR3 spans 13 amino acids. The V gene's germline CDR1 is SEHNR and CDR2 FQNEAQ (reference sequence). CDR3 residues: CASSPTITETQYF. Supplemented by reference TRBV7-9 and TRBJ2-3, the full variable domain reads DTGVSQNPRHKITKRGQNVTFRCDPISEHNRLYWYRQTLGQGPEFLTYFQNEAQLEKSRLLSDRFSAERPKGSFSTLEIQRTEQGDSAMYLCASSPTITETQYFGPGTRLTVL.

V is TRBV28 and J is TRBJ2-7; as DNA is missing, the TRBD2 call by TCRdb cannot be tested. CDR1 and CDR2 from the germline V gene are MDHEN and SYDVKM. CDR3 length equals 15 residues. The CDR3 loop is CASRTPPQRLFEQYF. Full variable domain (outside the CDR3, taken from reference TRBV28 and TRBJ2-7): DVKVTQSSRYLVKRTGEKVFLECVQDMDHENMFWYRQDPGLGLRLIYFSYDVKMKEKGDIPEGYSVSREKKERFSLILESASTNQTSMYLCASRTPPQRLFEQYFGPGTRLTVT.

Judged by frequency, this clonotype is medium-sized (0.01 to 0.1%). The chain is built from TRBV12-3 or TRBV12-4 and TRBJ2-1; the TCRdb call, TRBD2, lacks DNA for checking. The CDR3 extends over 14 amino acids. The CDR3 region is CASSLGLANNEQFF.

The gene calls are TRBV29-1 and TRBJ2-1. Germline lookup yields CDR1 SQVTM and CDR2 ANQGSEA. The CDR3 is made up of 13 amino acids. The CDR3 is CSVELSSYNEQFF.

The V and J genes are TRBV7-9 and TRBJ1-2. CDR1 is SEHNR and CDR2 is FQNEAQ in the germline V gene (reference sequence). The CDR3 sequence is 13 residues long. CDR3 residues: CASNEVNSYGYTF.

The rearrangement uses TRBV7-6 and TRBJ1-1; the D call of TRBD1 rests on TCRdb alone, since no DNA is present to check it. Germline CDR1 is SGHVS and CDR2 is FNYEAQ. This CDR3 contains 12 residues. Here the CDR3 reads CASSTQGSEAFF.

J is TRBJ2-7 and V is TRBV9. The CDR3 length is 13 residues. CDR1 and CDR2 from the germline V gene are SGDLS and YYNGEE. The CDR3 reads CASSVGNSYEQYF.

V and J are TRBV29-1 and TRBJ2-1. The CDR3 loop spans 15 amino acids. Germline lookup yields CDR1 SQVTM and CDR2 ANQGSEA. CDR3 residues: CSVEVTDHAYNEQFF.

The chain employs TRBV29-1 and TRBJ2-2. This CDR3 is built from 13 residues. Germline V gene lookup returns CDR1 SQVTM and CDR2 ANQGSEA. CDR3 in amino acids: CSVVRANTGELFF.

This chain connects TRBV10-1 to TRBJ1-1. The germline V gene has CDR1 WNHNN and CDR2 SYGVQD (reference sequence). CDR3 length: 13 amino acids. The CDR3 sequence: CASSEVMNTEAFF.

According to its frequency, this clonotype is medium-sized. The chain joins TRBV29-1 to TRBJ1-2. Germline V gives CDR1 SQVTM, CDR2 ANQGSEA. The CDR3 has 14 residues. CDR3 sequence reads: CSVEAQGLSMGYTF.

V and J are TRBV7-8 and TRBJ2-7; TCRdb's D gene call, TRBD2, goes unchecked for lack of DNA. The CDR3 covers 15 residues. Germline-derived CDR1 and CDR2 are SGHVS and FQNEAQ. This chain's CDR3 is CASSLALAAPNEQYF. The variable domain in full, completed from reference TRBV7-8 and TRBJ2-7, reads GAGVSQSPRYKVAKRGQDVALRCDPISGHVSLFWYQQALGQGPEFLTYFQNEAQLDKSGLPSDRFFAERPEGSVSTLKIQRTQQEDSAVYLCASSLALAAPNEQYFGPGTRLTVT.

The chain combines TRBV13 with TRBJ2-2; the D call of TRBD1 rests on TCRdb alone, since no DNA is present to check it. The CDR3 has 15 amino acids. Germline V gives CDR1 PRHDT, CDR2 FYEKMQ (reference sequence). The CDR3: CASSLRDPLAGELFF.

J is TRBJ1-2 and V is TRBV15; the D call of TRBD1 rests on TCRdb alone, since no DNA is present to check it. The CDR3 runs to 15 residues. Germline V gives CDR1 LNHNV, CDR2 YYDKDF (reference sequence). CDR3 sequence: CATSRAVPDSYGYTF.

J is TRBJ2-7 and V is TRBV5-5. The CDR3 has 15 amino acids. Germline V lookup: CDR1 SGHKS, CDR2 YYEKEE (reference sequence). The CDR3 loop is CASSLGAGSYYEQYF.

The CDR3 protein is CATEGPSGGAFEQFF. V gene TRBV24-1 combines with J gene TRBJ2-1; absent DNA, TCRdb's TRBD2 call cannot be checked. From germline, CDR1 is KGHDR and CDR2 SFDVKD. The CDR3 is 15 amino acids.

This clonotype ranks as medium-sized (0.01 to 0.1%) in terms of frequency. The CDR3 sequence: CSVTGHNTGELFF. The genes are TRBV29-1 and TRBJ2-2; TCRdb calls TRBD1, which cannot be checked without DNA. Germline CDR1 SQVTM, CDR2 ANQGSEA. CDR3 size: 13 residues.

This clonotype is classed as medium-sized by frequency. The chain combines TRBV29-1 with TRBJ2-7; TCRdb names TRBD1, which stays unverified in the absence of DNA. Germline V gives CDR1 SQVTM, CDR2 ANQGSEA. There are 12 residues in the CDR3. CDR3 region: CSVLGTAYEQYF.

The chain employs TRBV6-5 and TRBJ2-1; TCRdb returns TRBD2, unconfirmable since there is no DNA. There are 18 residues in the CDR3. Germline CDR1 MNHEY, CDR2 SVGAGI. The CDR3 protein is CASSYSGTSLGLGHEQFF.

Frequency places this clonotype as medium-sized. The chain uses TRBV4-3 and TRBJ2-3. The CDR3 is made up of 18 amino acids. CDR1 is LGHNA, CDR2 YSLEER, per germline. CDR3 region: CASSQDGVAEASTDTQYF.